The TCR beta chain described here comes from a study of T cells expressing NK-cell markers. In the study overall: It was sorted CD3+CD56+NKG2C+, CD3+CD56+NKG2C- and CD3+CD56-NKG2C+ T cells that supplied the TCR beta repertoires. Notes on the study in general: About six donors showed dominant NKG2C+ clonotypes comprising roughly 1.0-7.0% of their CD8+ T cells.

As concerns this clonotype: What it binds is not known.

CDR3 length: 14 amino acids. Germline V gene data show CDR1 as SGHTA and CDR2 as FQGTGA. What made the TCR beta cDNA was 5'RACE template switching with UMIs. For each CDR3 protein, TCRdb gives one entry from its re-call of the 5' RACE reads, without DNA. The table lists about 550,000 distinct CDR3 sequences, with 3.5% to 4.5% in the top ten. The clonotype comes from a man aged 18 to 30 in good health. Sequenced input: blood T cells: a sorted CD56 or NKG2C T cell subset, CD4+ or CD8+ T cells, or bulk PBMC T cells (not recorded which). This rearrangement joins TRBV7-3 to TRBJ2-3; as DNA is missing, the TRBD2 call by TCRdb cannot be tested. CDR3 sequence: CASSARAQEDTQYF.